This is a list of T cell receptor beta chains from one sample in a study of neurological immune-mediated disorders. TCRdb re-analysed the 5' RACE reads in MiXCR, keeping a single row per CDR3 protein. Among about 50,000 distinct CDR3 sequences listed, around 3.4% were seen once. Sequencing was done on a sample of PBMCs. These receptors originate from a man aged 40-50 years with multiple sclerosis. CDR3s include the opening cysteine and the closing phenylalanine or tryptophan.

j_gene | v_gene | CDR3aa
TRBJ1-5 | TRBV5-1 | CASSLAGDTGEPQNF
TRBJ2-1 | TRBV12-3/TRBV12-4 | CASRRNHRGPGNYNEQFF
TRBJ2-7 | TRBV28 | CASRLDKFYEQYF
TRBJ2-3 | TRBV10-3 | CASSDDANGAQRGLDTQYF
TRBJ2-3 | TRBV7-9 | CASSLTGYGSDTQYF
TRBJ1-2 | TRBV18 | CASSPLGGQNYGYTF
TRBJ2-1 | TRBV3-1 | CASSQGPGDEQFF
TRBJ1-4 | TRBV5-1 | CASSSSGENEKLFF
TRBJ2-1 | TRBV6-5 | CASSPPGYNEQFF
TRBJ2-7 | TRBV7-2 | CASSPTTYEQYF
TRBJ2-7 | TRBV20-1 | CSALRPGNSYEQYF
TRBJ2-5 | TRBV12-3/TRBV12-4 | CASSFTGDETQYF
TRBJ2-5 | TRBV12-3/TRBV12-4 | CASSKTGLETQYF
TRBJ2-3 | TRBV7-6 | CASSDSGTASTDTQYF
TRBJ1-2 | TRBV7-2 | CASSLAQEGPNTF
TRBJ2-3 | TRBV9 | CASSDGGPDTQYF
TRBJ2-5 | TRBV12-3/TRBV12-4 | CASSVGQETQYF
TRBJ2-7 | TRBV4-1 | CASSRLGTASYEQYF
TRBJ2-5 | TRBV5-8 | CASSFLSGAGRGETQYF
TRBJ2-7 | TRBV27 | CASSKGDRSYEQYF
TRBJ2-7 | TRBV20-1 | CSALPAGTGTYEQYF
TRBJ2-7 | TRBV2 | CASSDDRTYEQYF
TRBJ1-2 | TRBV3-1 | CASSQGSLSYGYTF
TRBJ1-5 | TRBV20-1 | CSARGDRSKGDQPQHF
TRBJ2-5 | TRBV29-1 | CSVGLAGGQETQYF
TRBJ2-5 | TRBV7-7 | CASSLGRAVSQETQYF
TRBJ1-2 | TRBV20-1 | CSASRDRGYGYTF
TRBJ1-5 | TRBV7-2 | CASSFYRGRIQSQHF
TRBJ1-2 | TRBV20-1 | CSARGGVSYGYTF
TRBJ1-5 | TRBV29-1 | CSAPQPQNF
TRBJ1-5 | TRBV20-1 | CIPEGSGDGQPQHF
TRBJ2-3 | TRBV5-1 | CASSLEATSFTDTQYF
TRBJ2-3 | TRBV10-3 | CAISESARFPDTQYF
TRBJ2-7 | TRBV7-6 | CASTHRAGAANIDEQYF
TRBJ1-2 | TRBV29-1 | CSVVPGTSLGYGYTF
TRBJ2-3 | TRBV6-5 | CASAYQQIDTQYF
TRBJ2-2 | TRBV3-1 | CASSQSVGTAGDTGELFF
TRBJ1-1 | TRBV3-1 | CASSRQQDTEAFF
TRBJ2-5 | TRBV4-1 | CASSPNREVQETQYF
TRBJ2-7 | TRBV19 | CASSIGGGDEQYF
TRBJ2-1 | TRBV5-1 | CASGGQGNGNEQFF
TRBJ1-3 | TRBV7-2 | CASSPYNGDTIYF
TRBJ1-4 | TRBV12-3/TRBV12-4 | CASSSTGGNEKLFF
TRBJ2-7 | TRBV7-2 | CASSPPDGLYEQYF
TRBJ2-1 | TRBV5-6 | CASARVFNNEQFF
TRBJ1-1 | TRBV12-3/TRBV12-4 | CASSPVGLTGNTEAFF